This T cell receptor (beta chain) was sequenced for a study of blood T cell repertoires in COVID-19. Across the whole study: Samples of COVID-19 (acute and convalescent) were obtained from the United States, Italy and Spain. The analysed material was cDNA or gDNA that came from T cells, B-cell-depleted T cells, or PBMCs.

Per the authors' pipeline: The assay estimated nucleated cells by amplifying reference gene primers. Sequencing was performed with immunoSEQ multiplex PCR; in TCRdb, only in-frame clones are kept and a portion is missing. Clonal size and the V and J genes are those of that table, whereas D and trimming came from the DNA. This sample has about 150,000 clones, with over 70% found just once. Trimming stripped 4 bases from V and 4 bases from J, with 17 bases between. This CDR3 contains 15 residues. Germline V CDR1 and CDR2: SGHRS, YFSETQ. The genes are TRBV5-1 and TRBJ1-2, with TRBD1 as a possible D gene (5 bases). The source of this sequence is a human donor in a cohort sampled during active COVID-19. Sequenced input: peripheral blood. Here the CDR3 DNA reads TGCGCCAGCAGCAACCACCTTGGGGCTCCCTATGGCTACACCTTC. It codes for CASSNHLGAPYGYTF.